Sequencing of this T cell receptor (beta chain) was carried out in a study of T cells in Graves' hyperthyroidism and ophthalmopathy. Study-wide findings and caveats: Model-based prediction identified ophthalmopathy a median approximately 6 months prior to its onset.

This clonotype was recorded a few times. Antigen specificity is unknown. Diagnosing involved the use of clinical symptoms, serum thyroxine and TRAb, thyroid ultrasound and orbital computed tomography. Blood sampling occurred at first hyperthyroidism diagnosis, ahead of any ophthalmopathy symptoms. RNA transcripts were the template for amplifying TCR beta CDR3 regions. First-round RT-PCR of the TCR CDR3 relied on the HTBI primer set. TCRdb recomputed calls from the multiplex PCR reads with MiXCR, one row per CDR3 protein. This sample has approximately 720,000 distinct CDR3 sequences; approximately 18% occur once, and the top ten carry over 15%. The receptor was derived from a woman between 50 and 59 years old with Graves' hyperthyroidism that later progressed to Graves' ophthalmopathy. Source material: blood.

The CDR3 nucleotides read TGTGCCAGCTTCGAGCGGGGGGGCACAGATACGCAGTATTTT. Amino acid sequence: CASFERGGTDTQYF. The chain combines TRBV6-1 with TRBJ2-3, with TRBD2 matching over 9 bases. In germline, CDR1 is MNHNS, CDR2 SASEGT. This CDR3 region has 14 residues. Trimming at V came to 8 bases and at J to 1 base, leaving 4 bases not matched to a gene.